Listed below are T cell receptor beta chains from one sample, sequenced in a study of T cells in Graves' hyperthyroidism and ophthalmopathy. TCRdb re-called the multiplex PCR reads through MiXCR, storing one row per CDR3 protein. The sample carries 250,000 to 350,000 distinct CDR3 sequences, around 20% recorded once. The sequenced sample consisted of blood. These TCRs come from a man between 25 and 39 years old with Graves' ophthalmopathy. CDR3s include the opening cysteine and the closing phenylalanine or tryptophan. A D gene is named only where the DNA matches it firmly. Rows may omit the clone size; those that give it use once, few, many or a size class.

V gene	clone size	D gene	J gene	CDR3 protein	CDR3 DNA
TRBV20-1	NA	NA	TRBJ2-2	CSARDLGRRGTGELFF	TGCAGTGCTAGAGATTTGGGCCGGCGGGGCACCGGGGAGCTGTTTTTT
TRBV28	few	TRBD1	TRBJ1-6	CASSPGTGYSPLHF	TGTGCCAGCAGTCCGGGGACAGGGTATTCACCCCTCCACTTT
TRBV29-1	NA	TRBD1	TRBJ1-2	CSVADRAYGYTF	TGCAGCGTCGCGGACAGGGCCTATGGCTACACCTTC
TRBV5-6	few	NA	TRBJ1-5	CASSSVDGGNQPQHF	TGTGCCAGCAGCTCCGTCGATGGTGGCAATCAGCCCCAGCATTTT
TRBV2	NA	TRBD2	TRBJ2-7	CASSVLAGPYEQYF	TGTGCCAGCAGTGTACTAGCGGGACCATACGAGCAGTACTTC
TRBV12-3/TRBV12-4	once	NA	TRBJ1-6	CASSSAGTYNSPLHF	TGTGCCAGCAGCTCAGCTGGCACCTATAATTCACCCCTCCACTTT
TRBV18	few	NA	TRBJ2-5	CASSPLEALQETQYF	TGTGCCAGCTCACCACTAGAGGCCCTCCAAGAGACCCAGTACTTC
TRBV6-4	NA	NA	TRBJ2-2	CASSEVDNTGELLF	TGTGCCAGCAGTGAAGTGGACAACACCGGGGAGCTGCTTTTT
TRBV7-8	NA	TRBD2	TRBJ2-1	CASSTRASGVYEQFF	TGTGCCAGCAGCACAAGGGCTAGCGGGGTTTATGAGCAGTTCTTC
TRBV30	many	TRBD1	TRBJ2-3	CAWNGQGGLEGRSDTQYF	TGTGCCTGGAACGGACAGGGGGGATTGGAGGGCCGCTCAGATACGCAGTATTTT
TRBV19	NA	TRBD1	TRBJ1-4	CASRDGDSNEKLFF	TGTGCCAGTAGGGACGGGGACAGTAATGAAAAACTGTTTTTT
TRBV7-3	many	NA	TRBJ2-2	CASSRGGNTGELFF	TGTGCCAGCAGCCGGGGTGGGAACACCGGGGAGCTGTTTTTT
TRBV12-3/TRBV12-4	once	TRBD1	TRBJ1-2	CASSFNHGTGGRGYTF	TGTGCCAGCAGTTTTAATCACGGGACAGGGGGCAGGGGCTACACCTTC
TRBV27	NA	TRBD2	TRBJ2-1	CASSRWAGYNGRAPNEQFF	TGTGCCAGCAGCAGGTGGGCAGGGTATAACGGGAGGGCACCCAATGAGCAGTTCTTC
TRBV20-1	few	TRBD2	TRBJ2-1	CSAIAGFSYNEQFF	TGCAGTGCTATAGCGGGATTCTCCTACAATGAGCAGTTCTTC
TRBV4-1	few	NA	TRBJ2-3	CASSHPGRSDTQYF	TGCGCCAGCAGCCACCCCGGAAGGTCCGATACGCAGTATTTT
TRBV10-3	NA	NA	TRBJ1-1	CAISESRVGWTEAFF	TGTGCCATCAGTGAGTCAAGGGTAGGCTGGACTGAAGCTTTCTTT
TRBV20-1	NA	NA	TRBJ1-2	CSARGLAGPAGYTF	TGCAGTGCTAGAGGACTAGCGGGGCCGGCTGGCTACACCTTC
TRBV6-1	NA	NA	TRBJ2-7	CASSERRTGISYEQYF	TGTGCCAGCAGTGAAAGGAGAACAGGAATATCCTACGAGCAGTACTTC
TRBV6-1	NA	TRBD1	TRBJ2-7	CASKQQGGSSYEQYF	TGTGCCAGCAAACAACAGGGGGGCTCCTCCTACGAGCAGTACTTC
TRBV5-1	few	NA	TRBJ1-1	CASSFSVGGGRTEAFF	TGCGCCAGCAGCTTCTCGGTCGGGGGAGGGAGGACTGAAGCTTTCTTT
TRBV28	many	TRBD2	TRBJ2-5	CASSFGGSGETQYF	TGTGCCAGCAGTTTTGGCGGGAGCGGGGAGACCCAGTACTTC
TRBV29-1	NA	TRBD2	TRBJ2-7	CSVVLGEGYEQYF	TGCAGCGTTGTCTTGGGGGAGGGCTACGAGCAGTACTTC
TRBV3-1	NA	NA	TRBJ2-1	CASSQGGRNEQFF	TGTGCCAGCAGCCAAGGAGGGAGGAATGAGCAGTTCTTC
TRBV18	few	NA	TRBJ2-7	CASSSSTVDEQYF	TGTGCCAGCTCATCCTCTACGGTGGACGAGCAGTACTTC
TRBV7-9	many	TRBD2	TRBJ2-7	CASNSGTSDYEQYF	TGTGCCAGCAATAGCGGGACTAGCGACTACGAGCAGTACTTC
TRBV2	few	TRBD1	TRBJ2-7	CASMADRHYEQYF	TGTGCCAGCATGGCGGACAGGCACTACGAGCAGTACTTC
TRBV20-1	NA	TRBD1	TRBJ2-7	CSARSLEQGSYEQYF	TGCAGTGCTAGATCGTTGGAACAGGGGTCCTACGAGCAGTACTTC
TRBV30	many	TRBD2	TRBJ2-5	CAWSEGLAGVETQYF	TGTGCCTGGAGTGAAGGACTAGCGGGAGTTGAGACCCAGTACTTC
TRBV20-1	NA	NA	TRBJ2-7	CSASHEYEQYF	TGCAGTGCTAGCCATGAGTATGAGCAGTACTTC
TRBV5-1	once	TRBD1	TRBJ1-5	CASSDGTGGNQPQHF	TGCGCCAGCAGCGACGGGACAGGGGGCAATCAGCCCCAGCATTTT
TRBV5-1	many	NA	TRBJ1-1	CASSLRDAGLEAFF	TGCGCCAGCAGCCTCCGGGACGCGGGTTTGGAAGCTTTCTTT
TRBV27	once	TRBD1	TRBJ2-2	CASSSGQGATGELFF	TGTGCCAGCAGTTCGGGACAGGGGGCCACCGGGGAGCTGTTTTTT
TRBV5-1	NA	TRBD2	TRBJ2-5	CASSRSTSGKETQYF	TGCGCCAGCAGCCGGTCGACTAGCGGGAAAGAGACCCAGTACTTC
TRBV30	many	NA	TRBJ1-1	CAWSVPLDLRVTFF	TGTGCCTGGAGTGTACCTTTGGACCTAAGGGTAACTTTCTTT
TRBV20-1	NA	NA	TRBJ2-7	CSARGTWGSLWRWPYEQYF	TGCAGTGCCCGTGGGACATGGGGGTCCCTTTGGCGGTGGCCCTACGAGCAGTACTTC
TRBV2	few	NA	TRBJ2-1	CASSVEFF	TGTGCCAGCAGTGTGGAGTTCTTC
TRBV3-1	many	NA	TRBJ1-2	CASSQADRRNYGYTF	TGTGCCAGCAGCCAAGCGGACCGTCGGAACTATGGCTACACCTTC
TRBV7-9	many	TRBD2	TRBJ2-1	CASSRGLAVYNEQFF	TGTGCCAGCAGCAGGGGACTAGCGGTGTACAATGAGCAGTTCTTC
TRBV28	few	TRBD1	TRBJ2-3	CASSTDRADTQYF	TGTGCCAGCAGTACCGACAGGGCAGATACGCAGTATTTT
TRBV6-1	few	NA	TRBJ1-3	CASSVLHRGIDTIYF	TGTGCCAGCAGTGTCCTCCATCGGGGTATAGACACCATATATTTT
TRBV29-1	NA	TRBD1	TRBJ2-7	CSVEAHGTGGLYEQYF	TGCAGCGTTGAAGCTCACGGGACAGGGGGTTTATACGAGCAGTACTTC
TRBV4-1	NA	TRBD1	TRBJ2-7	CASSQDFETGSYEQYF	TGCGCCAGCAGCCAAGATTTCGAGACAGGGTCCTACGAGCAGTACTTC
TRBV7-9	NA	TRBD1	TRBJ2-2	CASSLQQGGTGELFF	TGTGCCAGCAGCTTACAACAGGGGGGCACCGGGGAGCTGTTTTTT
TRBV10-1	few	TRBD2	TRBJ2-7	CASSESKQTSGSREQYF	TGCGCCAGCAGTGAGTCGAAACAGACTAGCGGGAGCCGGGAGCAGTACTTC
TRBV3-1	many	NA	TRBJ1-6	CASSQYWASGGSPLHF	TGTGCCAGCAGCCAATATTGGGCGAGTGGAGGCTCACCCCTCCACTTT
TRBV27	NA	TRBD2	TRBJ2-1	CASSAWREGLNEQFF	TGTGCCAGCAGTGCCTGGCGGGAGGGTCTCAATGAGCAGTTCTTC
TRBV24-1	many	NA	TRBJ2-1	CATSDPQGTGSYNEQFF	TGTGCCACCAGTGATCCGCAGGGGACTGGATCCTACAATGAGCAGTTCTTC
TRBV7-9	many	NA	TRBJ2-2	CASSLPGLTYAGELFF	TGTGCCAGCAGCTTACCAGGCCTTACCTACGCCGGGGAGCTGTTTTTT
TRBV7-3	many	TRBD1	TRBJ2-7	CASSLGQGRYEQYF	TGTGCCAGCAGCCTTGGACAGGGGCGGTACGAGCAGTACTTC
TRBV6-1	few	NA	TRBJ2-4	CASSENPLRGVKNIQYF	TGTGCCAGCAGTGAAAACCCACTCCGTGGGGTCAAAAACATTCAGTACTTC
TRBV9	NA	TRBD2	TRBJ2-5	CASSLAPAGAGETQYF	TGCGCCAGCAGCTTGGCCCCCGCGGGAGCTGGGGAGACCCAGTACTTC
TRBV27	few	NA	TRBJ2-1	CASSLDPRGATYNEQFF	TGTGCCAGCAGTTTGGACCCCCGAGGGGCCACCTACAATGAGCAGTTCTTC
TRBV11-2	many	TRBD2	TRBJ2-1	CASRYSGGSYNEQFF	TGTGCCAGCAGGTATAGCGGGGGTTCCTACAATGAGCAGTTCTTC
TRBV10-3	NA	TRBD2	TRBJ2-1	CAISELGLAGRSSYNEQFF	TGTGCCATCAGTGAACTGGGACTAGCGGGGCGAAGCTCCTACAATGAGCAGTTCTTC
TRBV12-3/TRBV12-4	NA	TRBD1	TRBJ1-3	CASNLFNPRQGVKGNTIYF	TGTGCCAGCAATCTATTCAACCCACGACAGGGAGTAAAAGGAAACACCATATATTTT
TRBV20-1	many	NA	TRBJ2-1	CSAGDNEQFF	TGCAGTGCCGGGGACAATGAGCAGTTCTTC